This T cell receptor (beta chain) was captured in a study of T cell responses to AZD1222 COVID-19 vaccine. This table comes from immunoSEQ multiplex PCR, and its TCRdb copy is limited to in-frame clones, with some not included. The sample has around 140,000 clones, roughly nine tenths seen once; the top ten hold about a tenth. CDR1 is SGDLS and CDR2 is YYNGEE in the germline V gene. The CDR3 spans 15 residues. Trimming cost V 0 bases and J 0 bases, with 4 bases left between them. V is TRBV9 and J is TRBJ2-6; D unresolved. The sequence was collected from an adult who received the AZD1222 COVID-19 vaccine. The material sequenced was peripheral blood, taken 28 days after the second AZD1222 dose. The CDR3 DNA is TGTGCCAGCAGCGTAGTAGGCTCTGGGGCCAACGTCCTGACTTTC. This translates into CASSVVGSGANVLTF.